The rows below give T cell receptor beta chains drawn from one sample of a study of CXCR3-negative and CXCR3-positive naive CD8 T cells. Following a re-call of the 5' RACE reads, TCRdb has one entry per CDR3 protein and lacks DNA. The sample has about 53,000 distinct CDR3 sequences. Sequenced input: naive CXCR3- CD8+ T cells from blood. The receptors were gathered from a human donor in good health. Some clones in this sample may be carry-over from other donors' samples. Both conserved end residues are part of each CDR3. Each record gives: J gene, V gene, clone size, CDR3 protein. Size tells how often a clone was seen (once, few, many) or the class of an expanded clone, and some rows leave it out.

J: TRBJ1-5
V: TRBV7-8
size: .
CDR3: CASSFADSSNQPQHF

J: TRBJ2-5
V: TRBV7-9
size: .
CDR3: CASSLEGKGETQYF

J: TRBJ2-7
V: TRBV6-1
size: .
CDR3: CASSESSYEQYF

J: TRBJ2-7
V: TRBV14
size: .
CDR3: CASSQDWGYEQYF

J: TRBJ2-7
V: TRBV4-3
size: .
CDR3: CASSRGGVGDEQYF

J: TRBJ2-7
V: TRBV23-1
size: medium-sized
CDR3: CASSQSSRTSSYEQYF

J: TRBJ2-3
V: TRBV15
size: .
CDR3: CATSRSGGPTDTQYF

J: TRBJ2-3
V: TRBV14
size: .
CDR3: CASSRAGLGDTQYF

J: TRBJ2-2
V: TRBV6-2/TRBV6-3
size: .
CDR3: CASSYPRDRDNTGELFF

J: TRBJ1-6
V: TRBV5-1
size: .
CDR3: CASSFGGSPLHF

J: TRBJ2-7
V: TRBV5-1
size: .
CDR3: CARIPTGTGSPSYEQYF

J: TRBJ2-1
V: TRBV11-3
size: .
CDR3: CASSLEGGAIRNEQFF

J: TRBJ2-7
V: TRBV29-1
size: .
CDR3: CSVESYEGPPYEQYF

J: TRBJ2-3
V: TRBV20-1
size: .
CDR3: CSAEPAGGPASTDTQYF

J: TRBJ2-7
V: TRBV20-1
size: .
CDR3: CSATPPGYEQYF

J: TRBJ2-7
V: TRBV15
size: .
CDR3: CATSRDPSYEQYF

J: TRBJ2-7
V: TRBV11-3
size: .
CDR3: CASSKARDSHYEQYF

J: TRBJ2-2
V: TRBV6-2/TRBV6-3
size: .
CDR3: CASSYSVNTGELFF

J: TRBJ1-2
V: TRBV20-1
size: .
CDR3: CSARDGTALNYGYTF

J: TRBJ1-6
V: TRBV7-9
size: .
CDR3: CASSLERGFPSPLHF

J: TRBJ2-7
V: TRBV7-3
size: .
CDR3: CASSPGTAQYF

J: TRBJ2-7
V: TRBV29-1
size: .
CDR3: CSAIRQGAAYEQYF

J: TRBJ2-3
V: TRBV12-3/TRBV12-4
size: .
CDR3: CASPGERGPSTDTQYF

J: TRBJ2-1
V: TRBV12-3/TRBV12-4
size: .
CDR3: CASRPPLGDEQFF

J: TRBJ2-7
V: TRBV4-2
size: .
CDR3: CASSYLGTGDYEQYF

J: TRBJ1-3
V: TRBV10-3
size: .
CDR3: CAISEPGPGNTIYF

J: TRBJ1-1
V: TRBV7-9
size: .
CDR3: CASSLARTGMNTEAFF

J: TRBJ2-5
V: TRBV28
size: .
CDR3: CASSRPLAGFQETQYF

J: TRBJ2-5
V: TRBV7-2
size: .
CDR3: CASSLGLQETQYF

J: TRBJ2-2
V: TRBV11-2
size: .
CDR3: CASSLTNRGANTGELFF

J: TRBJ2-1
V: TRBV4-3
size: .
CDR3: CASSQELGLGDEQFF

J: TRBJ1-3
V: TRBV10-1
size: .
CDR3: CASSPGAGNTIYF

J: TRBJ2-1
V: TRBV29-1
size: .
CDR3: CSLGRSGIYNEQFF

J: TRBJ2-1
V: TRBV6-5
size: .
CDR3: CASSHRGFNEQFF

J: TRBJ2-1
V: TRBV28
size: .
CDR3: CASRAGLVNNEQFF

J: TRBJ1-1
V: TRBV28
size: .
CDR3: CASSRPEGALNTEAFF

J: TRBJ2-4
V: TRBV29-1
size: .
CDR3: CSVTGGGAKNIQYF

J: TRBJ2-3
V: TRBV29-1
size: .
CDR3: CSVIRTDTQYF

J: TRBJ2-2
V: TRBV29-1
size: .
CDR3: CSVPLAGGNTGELFF

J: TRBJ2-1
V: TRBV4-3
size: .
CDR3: CASSQDPPGSDYNEQFF

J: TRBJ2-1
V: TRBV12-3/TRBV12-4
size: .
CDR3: CASSQPDSRESDEQFF

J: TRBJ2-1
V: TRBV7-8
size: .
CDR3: CASSLGPAGGSSYNEQFF

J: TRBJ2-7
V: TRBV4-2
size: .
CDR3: CASSQGGGLPYEEYF

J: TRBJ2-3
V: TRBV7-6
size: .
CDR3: CASSFRAGGRADTQYF

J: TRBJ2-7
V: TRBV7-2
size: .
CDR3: CASSPQRGGPPYEQYF

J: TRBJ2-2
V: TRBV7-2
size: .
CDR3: CASTPMGPNTGELFF

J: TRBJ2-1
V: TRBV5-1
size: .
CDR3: CASSFTQGDLFF

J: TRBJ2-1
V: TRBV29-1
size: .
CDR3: CSVDSGGAVDEQFF

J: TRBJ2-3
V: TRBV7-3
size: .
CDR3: CASSLTGTDTQYF

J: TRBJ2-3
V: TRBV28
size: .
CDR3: CASSLGAGGPVELTDTQYF

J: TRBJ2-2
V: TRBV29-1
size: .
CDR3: CSVRQENTGELFF

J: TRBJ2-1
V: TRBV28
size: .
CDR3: CASSTHRGDEQFF

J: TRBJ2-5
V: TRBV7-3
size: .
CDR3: CASSEGTSGETQYF

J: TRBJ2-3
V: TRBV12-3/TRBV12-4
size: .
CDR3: CASSRANRDRGWPSTDTQYF

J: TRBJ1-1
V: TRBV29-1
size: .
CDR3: CSAANRGGTNTEAFF

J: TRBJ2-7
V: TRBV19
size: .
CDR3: CASSRDRDYEQYF

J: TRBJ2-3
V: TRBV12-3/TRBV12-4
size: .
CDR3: CASSSRDTYTDTQYF